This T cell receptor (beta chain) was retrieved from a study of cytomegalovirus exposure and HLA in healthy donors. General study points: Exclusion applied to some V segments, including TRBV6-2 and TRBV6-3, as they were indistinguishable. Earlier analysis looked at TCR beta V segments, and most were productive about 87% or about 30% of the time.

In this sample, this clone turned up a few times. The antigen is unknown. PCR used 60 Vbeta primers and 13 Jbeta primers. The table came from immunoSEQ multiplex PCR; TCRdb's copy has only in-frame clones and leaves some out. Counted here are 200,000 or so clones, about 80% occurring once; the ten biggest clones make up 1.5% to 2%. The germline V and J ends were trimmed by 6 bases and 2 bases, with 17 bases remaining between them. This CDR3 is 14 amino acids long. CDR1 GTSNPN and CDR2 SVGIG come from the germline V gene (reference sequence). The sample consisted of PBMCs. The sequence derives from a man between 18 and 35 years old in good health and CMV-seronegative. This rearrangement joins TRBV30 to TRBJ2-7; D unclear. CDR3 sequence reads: CACTLAASTYEQYF. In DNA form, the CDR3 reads TGTGCCTGCACCTTGGCGGCCTCCACCTACGAGCAGTACTTC.